A selection of T cell receptor beta chains follows, all from one sample in a study of shared T cell receptors in the human thymus. Measured with immunoSEQ multiplex PCR; TCRdb has only the in-frame clones, and not every one. The sample contains fewer than 700,000 clones, around 89% of which appear only once. The sample also formed part of further work on human thymus T cells.

Sequencing was carried out using thymocytes. The receptors come from a boy in the first two years of life with a congenital heart defect. Both conserved end residues are part of each CDR3. A D gene is named only where the DNA matches it firmly.

TRBJ2-5 | TRBD2 | TRBV30 | 14 | CAWSVTSGRQTQYF | TGTGCCTGGAGTGTAACTAGCGGGAGGCAGACCCAGTACTTC
TRBJ2-3 | TRBD1 | TRBV5-6 | 16 | CASSLELGQAYGTQYF | TGTGCCAGCAGCTTGGAGCTGGGACAGGCCTATGGTACGCAGTATTTT
TRBJ1-1 | - | TRBV6-5 | 13 | CASSYSGGTEAFF | TGTGCCAGCAGCTACTCCGGGGGGACTGAAGCTTTCTTT
TRBJ2-7 | - | TRBV30 | 13 | CAWSGSFGGEQYF | TGTGCCTGGAGCGGGTCTTTCGGGGGCGAGCAGTACTTC
TRBJ1-1 | - | TRBV25-1 | 13 | CASRGGENTEAFF | TGTGCCAGCAGGGGGGGGGAAAACACTGAAGCTTTCTTT
TRBJ1-1 | TRBD1 | TRBV6-5 | 15 | CASSKGQGENTEAFF | TGTGCCAGCAGCAAGGGACAGGGGGAGAACACTGAAGCTTTCTTT
TRBJ2-7 | - | TRBV27 | 15 | CASSPPTRRGYEQYF | TGTGCCAGCAGTCCGCCGACTAGACGCGGCTACGAGCAGTACTTC
TRBJ2-3 | - | TRBV6-5 | 13 | CASSYGTPVTQYF | TGTGCCAGCAGTTACGGGACACCGGTTACGCAGTATTTT
TRBJ2-7 | - | TRBV10-2 | 16 | CASSERRDRVSYEQYF | TGCGCCAGCAGTGAGCGGAGGGACAGAGTCTCCTACGAGCAGTACTTC
TRBJ2-1 | TRBD2 | TRBV25-1 | 16 | CASSEALAGVRREQFF | TGTGCCAGCAGTGAGGCCTTAGCGGGAGTCCGTCGGGAGCAGTTCTTC
TRBJ2-7 | - | TRBV4-3 | 16 | CASSQDPRRAGNEQYF | TGCGCCAGCAGCCAAGATCCCCGCAGGGCTGGCAACGAGCAGTACTTC